Shown below are 24 T cell receptor beta chains from a single sample sequenced in a study of T cell changes during pregnancy in multiple sclerosis. The table came from immunoSEQ multiplex PCR; TCRdb's copy has only in-frame clones and leaves some out. Altogether tens of thousands of clones are present, just under 95% being singletons, with the ten largest covering roughly 2%. The source was peripheral blood, collected in the second trimester of pregnancy. The receptors stem from a female donor with multiple sclerosis, enrolled in a pregnancy study.

This rearrangement joins TRBV6-1 to TRBJ1-5; D remains unclear. Trimming stripped 0 bases from V and 0 bases from J, with 9 bases between. Germline V CDR1 and CDR2: MNHNS, SASEGT. CDR3 length: 16 residues. The CDR3 is CASSEAGESSNQPQHF. In DNA, the CDR3 is TGTGCCAGCAGTGAAGCCGGGGAGTCTAGCAATCAGCCCCAGCATTTT.

V and J are TRBV10-3 and TRBJ2-5; D may be TRBD1 (6 bases). This CDR3 is 12 amino acids long. Trimming removed 6 bases from V and 7 bases from J, with 12 bases in between. Germline assignment: CDR1 ENHRY and CDR2 SYGVKD. The CDR3 region has the DNA TGTGCCATCAGACAGGGCTTTGGGACCCAGTACTTC. Translation gives CAIRQGFGTQYF.

V usage is TRBV5-6 and J usage is TRBJ1-2; D may be TRBD1 (5 bases). V shed 0 bases and J shed 2 bases, with 14 bases lying between them. Germline V gene data show CDR1 as SGHDT and CDR2 as YYEEEE. This CDR3 is built from 16 residues. CDR3 DNA sequence: TGTGCCAGCAGCTTGGGGGGCCGAGGTAGGAACTATGGCTACACCTTC. Encoded protein: CASSLGGRGRNYGYTF. Together with reference TRBV5-6 and TRBJ1-2, the CDR3 gives the full variable domain: DAGVTQSPTHLIKTRGQQVTLRCSPKSGHDTVSWYQQALGQGPQFIFQYYEEEERQRGNFPDRFSGHQFPNYSSELNVNALLLGDSALYLCASSLGGRGRNYGYTFGSGTRLTVV.

This chain connects TRBV11-3 to TRBJ2-7; 8 nucleotides line up with TRBD1. V was pared by 2 bases and J by 6 bases, with 3 bases of the junction left unmatched. Germline loops: CDR1 SGHNT, CDR2 YENEEA. The CDR3 extends over 13 amino acids. In nucleotides, the CDR3 is TGTGCCAGCAGCTTACAGGGGGCGGGCGAGCAGTACTTC. It specifies CASSLQGAGEQYF.

This chain uses TRBV7-3 with TRBJ2-1; D is ambiguous. From germline, CDR1 is SGHTA and CDR2 FQGTGA. The length of the CDR3 is 15 residues. The V end lost 2 bases, the J end lost 7 bases, and 15 bases lay between the germline ends. The CDR3, as DNA: TGTGCCAGCAGCTTAGGTGTCGCCCTGCGGAATGAGCAGTTCTTC. It specifies CASSLGVALRNEQFF.

The chain links TRBV7-2 to TRBJ1-5; the match to TRBD1 covers 8 bases. The ends lost 5 bases at V and 6 bases at J; junction bases unmatched: 12. Germline CDR1 reads SGHTA; CDR2 reads FQGNSA. The CDR3 covers 16 residues. CDR3 nucleotide sequence: TGTGCCAGCAGCGCAACGACAGGGGTCCTCAGTCAGCCCCAGCATTTT. Its translation is CASSATTGVLSQPQHF.

This chain links TRBV9 with TRBJ2-5; 10 bases match TRBD2. The germline V gene has CDR1 SGDLS and CDR2 YYNGEE. Losses at the gene ends were 4 bases for V and 4 bases for J; bases not matched to a gene: 16. This CDR3 has 18 amino acids. This chain's CDR3 is CASSPEGALAGASETQYF. As DNA, the CDR3 is TGTGCCAGCAGCCCCGAAGGGGCCCTAGCGGGAGCTTCAGAGACCCAGTACTTC. Drawing the rest from reference TRBV9 and TRBJ2-5, the complete variable domain is DSGVTQTPKHLITATGQRVTLRCSPRSGDLSVYWYQQSLDQGLQFLIQYYNGEERAKGNILERFSAQQFPDLHSELNLSSLELGDSALYFCASSPEGALAGASETQYFGPGTRLLVL.

CDR3 nucleotides: TGTGCCAGCAGCGTAGTAATGCCAGGGGATGAAAAACTGTTTTTT. The encoded protein is CASSVVMPGDEKLFF. The rearrangement joins TRBV9 to TRBJ1-4; perhaps TRBD1 as D (6 bases). V gave up 0 bases and J gave up 6 bases, with 12 bases separating them. This CDR3 has 15 residues. The germline CDR1 and CDR2 sequences are SGDLS and YYNGEE.

The chain couples TRBV27 to TRBJ2-7; TRBD1 aligns across 8 bases. Germline CDR1 reads MNHEY; CDR2 reads SMNVEV (reference sequence). The CDR3 has 11 amino acids. The ends lost 8 bases at V and 6 bases at J; junction bases unmatched: 3. CDR3: CASGQGGEQYF. CDR3 DNA: TGTGCCAGCGGACAGGGTGGCGAGCAGTACTTC.

The chain recombines TRBV28 with TRBJ1-1; the D is unclear. CDR1 MDHEN and CDR2 SYDVKM come from the germline V gene. The CDR3 is 11 amino acids. Trimming pared 4 bases from V and 5 bases from J, leaving 5 bases between. Here the CDR3 reads CASSSRTEAFF. CDR3 sequence (DNA): TGTGCCAGCAGTTCCAGAACTGAAGCTTTCTTT.

The chain recombines TRBV7-9 with TRBJ2-3; 11 nucleotides align to TRBD2. In germline, CDR1 is SEHNR, CDR2 FQNEAQ (reference sequence). After removal of 4 bases from V and 1 base from J, the junction contained 10 bases not matched to a gene. This CDR3 has 18 residues. CDR3 loop: CASSYRRLAGGGTDTQYF. In DNA form, the CDR3 reads TGTGCCAGCAGCTATCGACGCCTAGCGGGAGGAGGCACAGATACGCAGTATTTT. The full variable domain, with the rest looked up from reference TRBV7-9 and TRBJ2-3, is DTGVSQNPRHKITKRGQNVTFRCDPISEHNRLYWYRQTLGQGPEFLTYFQNEAQLEKSRLLSDRFSAERPKGSFSTLEIQRTEQGDSAMYLCASSYRRLAGGGTDTQYFGPGTRLTVL.

The chain joins TRBV6-1 to TRBJ1-1; D perhaps matches TRBD1 (5 bases). CDR3 size: 13 residues. V lost 7 bases and J 2 bases, leaving 11 bases between the germline ends. Germline V gene lookup returns CDR1 MNHNS and CDR2 SASEGT. In nucleotides, the CDR3 is TGTGCCAGCATGTTCAGGGCCAACACTGAAGCTTTCTTT. It translates to CASMFRANTEAFF.

This chain uses TRBV7-3 with TRBJ1-1; D might be TRBD1 (6 bases). In germline, CDR1 is SGHTA, CDR2 FQGTGA. The ends were cut back, 4 bases at V and 1 base at J, with 7 bases in the middle. CDR3 length equals 13 residues. CDR3 sequence: CASSWGQNTEAFF. The CDR3, as DNA: TGTGCCAGCAGCTGGGGACAGAACACTGAAGCTTTCTTT.

The rearrangement uses TRBV25-1 and TRBJ1-6, with no clear D. Trimming cost V 3 bases and J 5 bases, with 14 bases left between them. CDR1 and CDR2 (germline): MGHDK, SYGVNS. The CDR3 covers 16 residues. CDR3 sequence reads: CASSDLAGMNNSPLHF. CDR3 nucleotides: TGTGCCAGCAGTGATCTTGCGGGCATGAATAATTCACCCCTCCACTTT.

This chain links TRBV19 with TRBJ1-2; D is possibly TRBD1 (6 bases). The CDR3 contains 15 residues. Germline lookup yields CDR1 LNHDA and CDR2 SQIVND (reference sequence). V lost 9 bases, J lost 0 bases, and 17 bases lay in between. The CDR3 loop is CASAPDSLANYGYTF. The CDR3 DNA reads as TGTGCCAGCGCCCCGGACAGCCTTGCTAACTATGGCTACACCTTC.

The rearrangement uses TRBV28 and TRBJ2-7, with TRBD2 matching 12 bases. Trimming cost V 6 bases and J 4 bases; bases outside gene matches: 13. Germline V gives CDR1 MDHEN, CDR2 SYDVKM. The CDR3 sequence is 17 residues long. In DNA form, the CDR3 reads TGTGCCAGCAGCCCGAACCCCGGACTAGCGGGACGGTACGAGCAGTACTTC. Amino acid sequence: CASSPNPGLAGRYEQYF.

The chain couples TRBV7-8 to TRBJ2-2; 10 bases align to TRBD2. The CDR3 extends over 17 amino acids. Germline lookup yields CDR1 SGHVS and CDR2 FQNEAQ. Trimming took 6 bases from V and 3 from J; bases not matched to a gene: 10. The CDR3 region has the DNA TGTGCCAGCAGGGGGAGGCTAGCGGGAGAATACACCGGGGAGCTGTTTTTT. Translated, it gives CASRGRLAGEYTGELFF.

The rearrangement joins TRBV5-1 to TRBJ2-3, with 9 bases that match TRBD1. The germline gives CDR1 SGHRS, CDR2 YFSETQ. V trimming: 3 bases; J trimming: 0 bases; junction bases outside the gene matches: 8. The CDR3 covers 17 residues. The CDR3 loop reads CASSWGTGKVSTDTQYF. CDR3 bases: TGCGCCAGCAGCTGGGGGACAGGGAAAGTGAGCACAGATACGCAGTATTTT.

This clone has a single count. CDR3 nucleotides: TGTGCCAGCAGCTTCTACGGCGGCACCGGGGAGCTGTTTTTT. Encoded protein: CASSFYGGTGELFF. V is TRBV7-6 and J is TRBJ2-2; D uncertain. Germline V gives CDR1 SGHVS, CDR2 FNYEAQ. V was shortened by 3 bases and J by 4 bases, with 9 bases between the two germline ends. The CDR3 loop spans 14 amino acids.

This clone was seen just once. The chain joins TRBV28 to TRBJ2-7, with a weak D call TRBD2 (5 bases). CDR3 length: 11 residues. Trimming took off 8 bases at V and 4 bases at J, with 9 bases between the two ends. Germline V gene sequence: CDR1 MDHEN, CDR2 SYDVKM. Here the CDR3 reads CASRGHYEQYF. Here the CDR3 DNA reads TGTGCCAGCCGGGGTCATTACGAGCAGTACTTC.

V usage is TRBV19 and J usage is TRBJ2-2, with a possible D match to TRBD1 (6 bases). CDR1 and CDR2 from the germline V gene are LNHDA and SQIVND (reference sequence). Between the trimmed V and J ends, which lost 3 bases and 6 bases, there was a span of 11 bases. This CDR3 region has 14 residues. Here the CDR3 reads CASSMTGGPGELFF. The CDR3 nucleotides are TGTGCCAGTAGTATGACAGGCGGACCCGGGGAGCTGTTTTTT. Full variable domain (missing parts from reference TRBV19 and TRBJ2-2): DGGITQSPKYLFRKEGQNVTLSCEQNLNHDAMYWYRQDPGQGLRLIYYSQIVNDFQKGDIAEGYSVSREKKESFPLTVTSAQKNPTAFYLCASSMTGGPGELFFGEGSRLTVL.

V usage is TRBV15 and J usage is TRBJ2-5; possible D gene TRBD1, 6 bases. Between the trimmed V and J ends, which lost 8 bases and 0 bases, there was a span of 10 bases. CDR1 is LNHNV, CDR2 YYDKDF, per germline (reference sequence). The CDR3 spans 13 residues. The CDR3 is CATSDRNQETQYF. The CDR3 DNA sequence: TGTGCCACCTCCGACAGGAACCAAGAGACCCAGTACTTC.

CDR3 residues: CASSRDYQETQYF. The DNA of the CDR3 is TGTGCCAGCAGTAGGGACTACCAAGAGACCCAGTACTTC. V usage is TRBV6-5 and J usage is TRBJ2-5; tentative D call: TRBD2 (6 bases). CDR3 length equals 13 residues. Germline values: CDR1 MNHEY, CDR2 SVGAGI. Trimming stripped 5 bases from V and 0 bases from J, with 7 bases between.

V and J are TRBV9 and TRBJ2-4; possible D gene TRBD1, 6 bases. The V gene's germline CDR1 is SGDLS and CDR2 YYNGEE. Between the trimmed V and J ends, which lost 4 bases and 5 bases, there was a span of 22 bases. This CDR3 contains 17 residues. In DNA, the CDR3 is TGTGCCAGCAGCCCCGAACAGGGATCTCCTAGCCAAAACATTCAGTACTTC. Translated: CASSPEQGSPSQNIQYF.